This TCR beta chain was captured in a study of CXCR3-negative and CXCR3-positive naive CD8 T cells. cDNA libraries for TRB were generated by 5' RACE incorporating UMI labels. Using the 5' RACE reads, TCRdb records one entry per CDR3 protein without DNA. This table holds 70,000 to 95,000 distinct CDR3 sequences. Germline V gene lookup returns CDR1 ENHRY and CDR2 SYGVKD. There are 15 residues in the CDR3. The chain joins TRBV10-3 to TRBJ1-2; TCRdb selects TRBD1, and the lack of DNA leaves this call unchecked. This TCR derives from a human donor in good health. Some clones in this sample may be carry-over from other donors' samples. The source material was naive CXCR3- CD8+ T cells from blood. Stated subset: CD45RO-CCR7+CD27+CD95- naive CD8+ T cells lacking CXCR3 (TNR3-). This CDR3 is CAISSSRQGDYGYTF.